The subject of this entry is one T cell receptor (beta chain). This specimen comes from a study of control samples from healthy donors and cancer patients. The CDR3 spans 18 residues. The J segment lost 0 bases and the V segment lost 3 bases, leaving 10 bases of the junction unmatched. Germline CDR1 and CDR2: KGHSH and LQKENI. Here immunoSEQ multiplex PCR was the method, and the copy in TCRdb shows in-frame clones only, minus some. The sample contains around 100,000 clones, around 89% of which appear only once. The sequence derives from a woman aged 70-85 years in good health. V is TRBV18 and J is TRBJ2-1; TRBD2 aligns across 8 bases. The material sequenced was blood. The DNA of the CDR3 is TGTGCCAGCTCACCTCGGGCGGGGGGTCTCAGCTCCTACAATGAGCAGTTCTTC. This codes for CASSPRAGGLSSYNEQFF.